Sequencing of this T cell receptor (beta chain) was carried out in a study of post-analysis software for immune sequencing data. Study background: The study covered relapsing-remitting, secondary progressive and progressive-relapsing courses of multiple sclerosis.

Of note for this clonotype: What it recognizes is unknown.

Researchers reported that TCR beta cDNA libraries carried unique molecular identifiers. The yield from roughly 1 to 10 million T cells was 500,000 or so cDNA molecules in total. TCRdb analysed the PCR reads with MiXCR anew, one entry per CDR3 protein. The profile covers roughly 730,000 distinct CDR3 sequences, with roughly 27% appearing a single time and under 0.7% taken by the ten largest. General study results and limits: Among four to six TRBV segments more frequent in patients than controls were TRBV5-6, TRBV5-1 and TRBV20-1.

The germline V gene encodes CDR1 MNHEY and CDR2 SVGAGI. V was pared by 2 bases and J by 6 bases, with 16 bases between. The CDR3 contains 15 residues. J is TRBJ1-2 and V is TRBV6-5; no reliable D call. This TCR came from a girl aged 10 to 17 with multiple sclerosis. The sequencing sample was made of blood. The CDR3 DNA follows: TGTGCCAGCAGTTACGCAATACGGGTTCCGGATGGCTACACCTTC. The encoded protein is CASSYAIRVPDGYTF.